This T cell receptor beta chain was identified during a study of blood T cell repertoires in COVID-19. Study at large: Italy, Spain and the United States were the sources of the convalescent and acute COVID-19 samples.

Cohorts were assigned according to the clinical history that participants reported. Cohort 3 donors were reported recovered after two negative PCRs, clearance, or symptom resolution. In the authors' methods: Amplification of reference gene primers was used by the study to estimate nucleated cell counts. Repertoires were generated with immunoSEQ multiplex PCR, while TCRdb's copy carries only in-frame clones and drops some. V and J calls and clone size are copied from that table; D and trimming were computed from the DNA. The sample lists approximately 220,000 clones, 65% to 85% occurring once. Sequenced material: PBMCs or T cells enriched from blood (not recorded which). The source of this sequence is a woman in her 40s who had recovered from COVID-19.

CDR3 nucleotide sequence: TGTGCCAGCAGTCGAATCGGCACTGAAGCTTTCTTT. Protein: CASSRIGTEAFF. The chain combines TRBV7-9 with TRBJ1-1; D is unresolved. Germline CDR1 and CDR2: SEHNR and FQNEAQ (reference sequence). Between the trimmed V and J ends, which lost 6 bases and 4 bases, there was a span of 9 bases. CDR3 length: 12 residues.